This entry features one TCR beta chain sequence. The antigen remains unidentified. The length of the CDR3 is 16 residues. Germline loops: CDR1 MDHEN, CDR2 SYDVKM. This specimen comes from a study of T cells expressing NK-cell markers. Broader study findings: NKG2C+ dominant clonotype frequencies in roughly six donors were about 1.0-7.0% of CD8+ T cells.

TCRdb re-called the 5' RACE reads and gives one entry per CDR3 protein, without DNA. The sample spans about 21,000 distinct CDR3 sequences; the ten largest clones claim approximately 58%. The sample taken for sequencing was blood T cells: a sorted CD56 or NKG2C T cell subset, CD4+ or CD8+ T cells, or bulk PBMC T cells (not recorded which). This clonotype originated in a man aged 18 to 70 in good health. The chain couples TRBV28 to TRBJ2-7; without DNA, the TCRdb call of TRBD1 cannot be checked. The CDR3 loop is CASSFNPGPGLDEQYF.